Listed below are T cell receptor beta chains from one sample, sequenced in a study of response to subunit inactivated influenza vaccine. TCRdb reprocessed the RT-PCR reads with MiXCR, giving one entry per CDR3 protein. This table holds around 520,000 distinct CDR3 sequences, approximately 12% found once. The sequencing used PBMCs from blood, collected on the day of vaccination. The receptor source for this set is a middle-aged man who received an inactivated influenza vaccine. Each CDR3 is given with its conserved first and last residue.

len: 14; v_gene: TRBV20-1; CDR3aa: CSASSGQHQETQYF
len: 15; v_gene: TRBV12-3/TRBV12-4; CDR3aa: CASSSKETSTDTQYF
len: 13; v_gene: TRBV6-1; CDR3aa: CASTDHSRQGEFF
len: 15; v_gene: TRBV29-1; CDR3aa: CSVEDYSTFQETQYF
len: 15; v_gene: TRBV9; CDR3aa: CASSVAGTTTDTQYF
len: 15; v_gene: TRBV3-1; CDR3aa: CASSHSSGGREKLFF
len: 16; v_gene: TRBV5-1; CDR3aa: CASSLGGTGPQETQYF
len: 13; v_gene: TRBV10-3; CDR3aa: CAISDLAGETQYF
len: 15; v_gene: TRBV6-1; CDR3aa: CASRPGLAASYEQYF
len: 14; v_gene: TRBV5-1; CDR3aa: CASSSNGQRETQYF
len: 16; v_gene: TRBV5-6; CDR3aa: CASSLSPGQGAFEQYF
len: 19; v_gene: TRBV19; CDR3aa: CASSPGSRTTPVGVYGYTF
len: 14; v_gene: TRBV18; CDR3aa: CASSPVATSYEQYF
len: 13; v_gene: TRBV5-1; CDR3aa: CASSFDPGTEAFF
len: 15; v_gene: TRBV5-1; CDR3aa: CASSPGGNSIYEQYF
len: 17; v_gene: TRBV4-3; CDR3aa: CASSQGRIISRTSPLHF
len: 16; v_gene: TRBV7-8; CDR3aa: CASSFRQGWSTDTQYF
len: 15; v_gene: TRBV14; CDR3aa: CASSQEQRTGETQYF
len: 15; v_gene: TRBV10-3; CDR3aa: CAISEGDRGLYEQYF
len: 14; v_gene: TRBV11-2; CDR3aa: CASSLGQVGETQYF
len: 14; v_gene: TRBV28; CDR3aa: CASSLEVVTGELFF
len: 15; v_gene: TRBV5-1; CDR3aa: CASSFDGRGYNEQFF
len: 16; v_gene: TRBV12-3/TRBV12-4; CDR3aa: CASSLEQAATNEKLFF
len: 13; v_gene: TRBV5-1; CDR3aa: CASSIGRTGELFF
len: 14; v_gene: TRBV24-1; CDR3aa: CATSALNSDQPQHF
len: 15; v_gene: TRBV18; CDR3aa: CASSQSGTGRYEQYF
len: 13; v_gene: TRBV6-1; CDR3aa: CASSELAYLIVLF
len: 13; v_gene: TRBV24-1; CDR3aa: CATSDFRNQPQHF
len: 17; v_gene: TRBV7-3; CDR3aa: CASSLRVRESGANVLTF
len: 15; v_gene: TRBV12-3/TRBV12-4; CDR3aa: CASRPGRRLNTEAFF
len: 12; v_gene: TRBV30; CDR3aa: CAWSFASYEQYF
len: 14; v_gene: TRBV28; CDR3aa: CASSPWTGVNEQFF
len: 16; v_gene: TRBV19; CDR3aa: CASSSDRGHFADTQYF
len: 12; v_gene: TRBV7-2; CDR3aa: CASSLAKNIQYF
len: 15; v_gene: TRBV7-2; CDR3aa: CASSLRQGAPYEQYF
len: 13; v_gene: TRBV29-1; CDR3aa: CSVTQPNTGELFF
len: 19; v_gene: TRBV6-5; CDR3aa: CASSSPPGTGGPVYNEQFF
len: 14; v_gene: TRBV5-1; CDR3aa: CASSSLGPTGTQYF